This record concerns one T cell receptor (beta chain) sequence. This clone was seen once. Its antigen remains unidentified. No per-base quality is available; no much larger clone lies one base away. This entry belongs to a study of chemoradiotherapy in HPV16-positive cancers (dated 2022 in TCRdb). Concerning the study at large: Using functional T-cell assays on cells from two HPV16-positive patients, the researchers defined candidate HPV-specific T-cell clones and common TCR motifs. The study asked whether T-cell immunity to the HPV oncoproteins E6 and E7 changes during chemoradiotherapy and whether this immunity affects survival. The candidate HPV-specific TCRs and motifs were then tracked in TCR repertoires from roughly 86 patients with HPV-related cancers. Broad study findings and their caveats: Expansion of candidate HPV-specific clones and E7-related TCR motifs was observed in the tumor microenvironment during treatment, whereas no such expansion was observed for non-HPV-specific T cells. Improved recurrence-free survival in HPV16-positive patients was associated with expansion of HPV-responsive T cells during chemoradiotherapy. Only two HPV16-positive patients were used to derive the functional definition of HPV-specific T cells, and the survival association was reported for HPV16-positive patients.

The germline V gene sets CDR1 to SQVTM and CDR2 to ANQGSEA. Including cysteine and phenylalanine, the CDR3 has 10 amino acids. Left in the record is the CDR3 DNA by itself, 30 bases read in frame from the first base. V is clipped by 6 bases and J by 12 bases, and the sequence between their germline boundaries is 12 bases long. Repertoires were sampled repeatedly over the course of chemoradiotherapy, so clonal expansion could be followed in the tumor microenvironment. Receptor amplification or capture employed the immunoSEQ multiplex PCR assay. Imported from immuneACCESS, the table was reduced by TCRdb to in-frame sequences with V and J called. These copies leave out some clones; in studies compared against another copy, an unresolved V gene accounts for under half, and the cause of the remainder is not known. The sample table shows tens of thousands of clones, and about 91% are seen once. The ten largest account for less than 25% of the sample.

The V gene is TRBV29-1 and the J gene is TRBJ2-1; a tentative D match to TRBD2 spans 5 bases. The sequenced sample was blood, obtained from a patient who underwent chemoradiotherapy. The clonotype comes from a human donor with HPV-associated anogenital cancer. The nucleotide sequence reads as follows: TGCAGCGTCCAATTGGGGAGGCAGTTCTTC. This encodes CSVQLGRQFF.